Described below is a single T cell receptor (beta chain) sequence and its context. Enrollment of patients from Seattle took place during active infection, with longitudinal follow-up. Assay: immunoSEQ multiplex PCR; the TCRdb copy retains only in-frame clones and omits some. The data show 150,000 to 200,000 clones, around 85% seen once. This entry is derived from a study of blood T cell repertoires in COVID-19. Study-wide background: Sample material is recorded as cDNA or gDNA derived from T cells, B-cell-depleted T cells, or PBMCs.

Germline V gives CDR1 SQVTM, CDR2 ANQGSEA. The CDR3 consists of 13 residues. Trimming pared 4 bases from V and 6 bases from J, leaving 13 bases between. Sequencing used peripheral blood. The gene calls are TRBV29-1 and TRBJ1-5; D gene unclear. The origin of this receptor is a man older than 75 with COVID-19, enrolled during active disease. This CDR3 reads CSVGTDRIQPQHF. The CDR3 DNA follows: TGCAGCGTTGGTACAGATAGAATTCAGCCCCAGCATTTT.